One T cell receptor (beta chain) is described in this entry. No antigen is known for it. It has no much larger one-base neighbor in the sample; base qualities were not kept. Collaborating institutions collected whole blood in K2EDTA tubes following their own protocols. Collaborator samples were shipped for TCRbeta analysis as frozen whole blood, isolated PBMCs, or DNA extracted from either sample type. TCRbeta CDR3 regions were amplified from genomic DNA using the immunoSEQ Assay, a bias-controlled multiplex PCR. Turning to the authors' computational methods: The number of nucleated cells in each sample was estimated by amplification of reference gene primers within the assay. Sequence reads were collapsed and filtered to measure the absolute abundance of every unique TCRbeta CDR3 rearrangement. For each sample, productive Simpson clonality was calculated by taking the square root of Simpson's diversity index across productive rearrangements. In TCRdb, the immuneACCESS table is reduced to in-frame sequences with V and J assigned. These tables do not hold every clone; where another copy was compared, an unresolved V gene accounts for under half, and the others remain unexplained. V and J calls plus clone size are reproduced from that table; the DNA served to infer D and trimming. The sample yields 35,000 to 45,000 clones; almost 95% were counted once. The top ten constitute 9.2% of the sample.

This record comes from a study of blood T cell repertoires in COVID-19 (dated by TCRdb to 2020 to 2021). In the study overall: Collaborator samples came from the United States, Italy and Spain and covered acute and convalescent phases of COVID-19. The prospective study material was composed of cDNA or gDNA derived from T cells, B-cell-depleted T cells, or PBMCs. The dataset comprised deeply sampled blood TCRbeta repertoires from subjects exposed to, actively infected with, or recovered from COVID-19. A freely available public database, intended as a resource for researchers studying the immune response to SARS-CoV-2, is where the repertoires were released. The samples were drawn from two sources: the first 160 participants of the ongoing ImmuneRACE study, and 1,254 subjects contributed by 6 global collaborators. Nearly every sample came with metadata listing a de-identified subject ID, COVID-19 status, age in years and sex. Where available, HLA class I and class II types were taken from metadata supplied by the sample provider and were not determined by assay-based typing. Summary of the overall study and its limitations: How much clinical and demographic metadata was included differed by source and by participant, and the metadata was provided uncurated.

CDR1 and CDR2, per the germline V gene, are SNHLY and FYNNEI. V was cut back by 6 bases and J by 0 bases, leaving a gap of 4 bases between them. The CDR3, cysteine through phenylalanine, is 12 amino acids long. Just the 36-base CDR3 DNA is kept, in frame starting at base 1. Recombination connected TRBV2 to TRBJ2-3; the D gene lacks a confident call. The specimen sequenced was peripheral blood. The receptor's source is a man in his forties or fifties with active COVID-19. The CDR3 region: CASRASTDTQYF. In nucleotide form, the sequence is TGTGCCAGCAGGGCCAGCACAGATACGCAGTATTTT.